These 13 T cell receptor beta chains were all obtained from the same sample, sequenced in a study of OX40 agonist ivuxolimab in advanced cancers. Receptor amplification or capture employed the immunoSEQ multiplex PCR assay. In TCRdb, the immuneACCESS table is reduced to in-frame sequences with V and J assigned. These tables do not hold every clone; where another copy was compared, an unresolved V gene accounts for under half, and the others remain unexplained. In all, the sample holds over 20,000 clones, and about nine tenths of those were seen once. The ten largest clones add up to around a fifth of the sample. Sample: CD4+ or CD8+ T cells sorted from blood, taken in a trial of the OX40 agonist ivuxolimab. The receptors stem from an adult with an advanced solid tumor such as melanoma, head and neck, liver or kidney cancer.

This sequence joins TRBV19 and TRBJ2-5; TRBD2 matches at 12 bases. The CDR3 loop spans 20 amino acids. CDR1 is LNHDA and CDR2 is SQIVND in the germline V gene (reference sequence). Losses at the gene ends were 1 base for V and 4 bases for J; bases not matched to a gene: 16. The CDR3 DNA follows: TGTGCCAGTAGTATAGGAAACAGTCTAGCGGGGGGGCATAAGTCAGAGACCCAGTACTTC. This translates into CASSIGNSLAGGHKSETQYF.

The chain carries TRBV2 and TRBJ2-3; the D gene is possibly TRBD2 (5 bases). Trimming removed 7 bases at V and 4 bases at J, with 21 bases between. Per germline, CDR1 SNHLY and CDR2 FYNNEI. CDR3 length equals 16 residues. CDR3 bases: TGTGCCAGCACCTACTCTAGCTGGGAGCAGTCAGATACGCAGTATTTT. It yields the protein CASTYSSWEQSDTQYF.

The V and J genes are TRBV9 and TRBJ2-3; 8 bases are a match to TRBD1. Germline V gene data show CDR1 as SGDLS and CDR2 as YYNGEE. The CDR3 sequence is 15 residues long. Trimming at V came to 3 bases and at J to 6 bases, leaving 9 bases not matched to a gene. The CDR3 reads CASSDSTGALDTQYF. CDR3 sequence (DNA): TGTGCCAGCAGCGACTCGACAGGGGCCCTCGATACGCAGTATTTT.

This sequence joins TRBV6-1 and TRBJ2-2, with D uncertain. V lost 3 bases and J 4 bases, leaving 9 bases between the germline ends. CDR1 and CDR2 from the germline V gene are MNHNS and SASEGT. The CDR3 runs 14 residues. The DNA of the CDR3 is TGTGCCAGCAGTGAGGCCCGCGGCACCGGGGAGCTGTTTTTT. The encoded protein is CASSEARGTGELFF.

The rearrangement joins TRBV18 to TRBJ2-3, with D hard to call. Trimming removed 2 bases at V and 0 bases at J, with 18 bases between. CDR3 length equals 18 residues. Germline-derived CDR1 and CDR2 are KGHSH and LQKENI. CDR3 in DNA: TGTGCCAGCTCACCAAGTGGTCCGATGACTGGGAGCACAGATACGCAGTATTTT. Its translation is CASSPSGPMTGSTDTQYF.

The chain carries TRBV9 and TRBJ2-7; 11 nucleotides align to TRBD2. The V gene's germline CDR1 is SGDLS and CDR2 YYNGEE. Unmatched junction bases numbered 2, after V lost 2 bases and J lost 4 bases. The CDR3 totals 14 residues. In DNA, the CDR3 is TGTGCCAGCAGCGTCACTAGCGGGAGTTACGAGCAGTACTTC. It specifies CASSVTSGSYEQYF. Full variable domain (rest looked up from reference TRBV9 and TRBJ2-7): DSGVTQTPKHLITATGQRVTLRCSPRSGDLSVYWYQQSLDQGLQFLIQYYNGEERAKGNILERFSAQQFPDLHSELNLSSLELGDSALYFCASSVTSGSYEQYFGPGTRLTVT.

By proportion, this clone is large (0.1 to 1%). The chain links TRBV5-6 to TRBJ1-2; the match to TRBD1 covers 7 bases. With 3 bases clipped from V and 3 bases from J, the junction kept 8 bases outside the gene matches. Germline V CDR1 and CDR2: SGHDT, YYEEEE. The CDR3 is made up of 15 amino acids. CDR3 bases: TGTGCCAGCAGCTATACCGGGACAGCTCACTATGGCTACACCTTC. It encodes CASSYTGTAHYGYTF.

J is TRBJ2-5 and V is TRBV5-1; the D gene is possibly TRBD2 (5 bases). CDR1 is SGHRS, CDR2 YFSETQ, per germline. The CDR3 loop spans 14 amino acids. Between the trimmed V and J ends, which lost 1 base and 5 bases, there was a span of 12 bases. CDR3 DNA sequence: TGCGCCAGCAGCTTGTTGGCCGGGGTGGAGACCCAGTACTTC. Translation: CASSLLAGVETQYF.

This chain uses TRBV6-5 with TRBJ2-1; D is perhaps TRBD2 (6 bases). V lost 6 bases and J lost 1, with 13 bases in between. Germline V CDR1 and CDR2: MNHEY, SVGAGI. The CDR3 is 15 amino acids. CDR3 coding DNA: TGTGCCAGCAGCCCGATCGGGGGATCCTACAATGAGCAGTTCTTC. Translation: CASSPIGGSYNEQFF.

J is TRBJ2-1 and V is TRBV6-1, with 8 bases fitting TRBD1. The CDR3 has 17 amino acids. V dropped 0 bases and J dropped 8; count of bases not matched to a gene: 12. Germline CDR1 is MNHNS and CDR2 is SASEGT. CDR3 residues: CASSEALQDRETDEQFF. CDR3 DNA sequence: TGTGCCAGCAGTGAAGCGCTTCAGGACAGGGAGACGGATGAGCAGTTCTTC.

J is TRBJ2-7 and V is TRBV7-8; the match to TRBD1 covers 10 bases. CDR3 length: 16 residues. Germline V gene sequence: CDR1 SGHVS, CDR2 FQNEAQ. Unmatched junction bases numbered 2, after V lost 0 bases and J lost 0 bases. The CDR3 here is CASSLADRGVSYEQYF. CDR3 DNA sequence: TGTGCCAGCAGCTTAGCGGACAGGGGGGTCTCCTACGAGCAGTACTTC.

The chain has TRBV7-6 and TRBJ1-2, with D perhaps TRBD1 (5 bases). The CDR3 is 15 residues long. Germline V CDR1 and CDR2: SGHVS, FNYEAQ. The V and J ends lost 4 bases and 7 bases respectively, with 19 bases between them. The CDR3 DNA reads TGTGCCAGCAGCTCGACCGCCCCAGGGTCGGGTGGCTACACCTTC. Its protein product is CASSSTAPGSGGYTF.

The DNA of the CDR3 is TGCGCCAGCAGCCAGGATCCACTCGGGACAGACCTATATGGCTACACCTTC. As protein: CASSQDPLGTDLYGYTF. The gene calls are TRBV4-1 and TRBJ1-2; 7 bases fit TRBD1. V was clipped by 3 bases and J by 5 bases; unmatched bases: 15. Germline V gives CDR1 MGHRA, CDR2 YSYEKL. The CDR3 has 17 residues.